These T cell receptor beta chains were read from a single sample in a study of blood T cell repertoires in COVID-19. Clones were sequenced by immunoSEQ multiplex PCR, and TCRdb holds only the in-frame ones, with some missing. Altogether some 140,000 clones are present, 75% to 85% being singletons, with the ten largest covering approximately 5.2%. Sequenced material: peripheral blood. The receptors shown here come from a woman aged 70-85 years with COVID-19, enrolled during active disease. CDR3s include the opening cysteine and the closing phenylalanine or tryptophan. The order of the fields is V gene, D gene, J gene, clone size, CDR3 DNA, CDR3 protein. D genes are given only for firm matches. Part of the rows lack a size; the others show once, few, many or a class for expanded clones.

TRBV10-2	NA	TRBJ1-2	few	TGCGCCAGCAGTGGGCGGGGGCCCTATGGCTACACCTTC	CASSGRGPYGYTF
TRBV28	TRBD1	TRBJ1-6	NA	TGTGCCAGCAGTTATGGGGACAGGGATAATTCACCCCTCCACTTT	CASSYGDRDNSPLHF
TRBV7-2	TRBD1	TRBJ2-7	NA	TGTGCCAGCAGACAAACAGGGGGCTCCTACGAGCAGTACTTC	CASRQTGGSYEQYF
TRBV19	NA	TRBJ1-1	NA	TGTGCCAGTAGACCGACAGAGAACACTGAAGCTTTCTTT	CASRPTENTEAFF
TRBV30	NA	TRBJ1-4	NA	TGTGCCTGGAGTGCTGACATTGGAGAAAAACTGTTTTTT	CAWSADIGEKLFF
TRBV12-3/TRBV12-4	NA	TRBJ1-5	NA	TGTGCCAGCAGTTTGCGGGGTAGGGAGCCCCAGCATTTT	CASSLRGREPQHF
TRBV10-3	TRBD1	TRBJ1-5	few	TGTGCCATCAGCGAGGGGGACAGGGTCCAGCCCCAGCATTTT	CAISEGDRVQPQHF
TRBV30	NA	TRBJ1-6	NA	TGTGCCTGGAGTGACGGTTCACCCCTCCACTTT	CAWSDGSPLHF
TRBV27	NA	TRBJ1-2	few	TGTGCCAGCAGTTTGCGCTTCTACACCTTC	CASSLRFYTF
TRBV6-5	NA	TRBJ1-2	NA	TGTGCCAGCAGTTATAAACAGGGATGGGGCTACACCTTC	CASSYKQGWGYTF
TRBV3-1/TRBV3-2	NA	TRBJ2-3	NA	TGTGCCAGCAGCCAGGGGTGGGGGGGCCAGACAGATACGCAGTATTTT	CASSQGWGGQTDTQYF
TRBV15	NA	TRBJ2-7	NA	TGTGCCACCAGCAGAGAGGGCCGATTGAGCTCCTACGAGCAGTACTTC	CATSREGRLSSYEQYF
TRBV27	NA	TRBJ1-2	NA	TGTGCCAGCAGTCCGACTCAGGGGTCTGGCTATGGCTACACCTTC	CASSPTQGSGYGYTF
TRBV9	NA	TRBJ2-1	NA	TGTGCCAGCAGCGTAGAAGGGGTCGAGCAGTTCTTC	CASSVEGVEQFF
TRBV5-4	TRBD1	TRBJ1-2	NA	TGTGCCAGCAGCTTGGTGACAGGGGGCGACTATGGCTACACCTTC	CASSLVTGGDYGYTF
TRBV6-4	TRBD1	TRBJ1-2	NA	TGTGCCAGCAGGCCGGGACAGGGCATATATGGCTACACCTTC	CASRPGQGIYGYTF
TRBV5-6	TRBD1	TRBJ2-1	NA	TGTGCCAGCAGCTTACCGGGACAGGGGAAGTTCTTC	CASSLPGQGKFF
TRBV28	NA	TRBJ1-2	few	TGTGCCAGCAGTATAGGGACTTCCGGGGGCTACACCTTC	CASSIGTSGGYTF
TRBV20-1	NA	TRBJ2-7	NA	TGCAGTGCTAGAGCCGGGAACGAGCAGTACTTC	CSARAGNEQYF
TRBV11-2	TRBD2	TRBJ2-7	NA	TGTGCCAGCAGCTTAGGCCGCCAGCTAGCGGCCTACGAGCAGTACTTC	CASSLGRQLAAYEQYF
TRBV5-1	TRBD1	TRBJ1-5	NA	TGCGCCAGCAGCTCTCCGGGACAGATAAGTTATAGCAATCAGCCCCAGCATTTT	CASSSPGQISYSNQPQHF
TRBV27	NA	TRBJ2-3	NA	TGTGCCAGCAGTCCCGGGACAAGAGGGGCAGATACGCAGTATTTT	CASSPGTRGADTQYF
TRBV11-3	NA	TRBJ1-1	NA	TGTGCCAGCAGCTTGAGGGAGGGCACTGAAGCTTTCTTT	CASSLREGTEAFF
TRBV15	NA	TRBJ2-7	NA	TGTGCCACCAGCAGAGGACAGGACTACGAGCAGTACTTC	CATSRGQDYEQYF
TRBV10-3	NA	TRBJ1-2	NA	TGTGCCATCAGTGCCGGGGGGGGTAGCGTTGACTATGGCTACACCTTC	CAISAGGGSVDYGYTF
TRBV9	TRBD2	TRBJ2-1	NA	TGTGCCAGCAGCGTAGTTCCGGGGGGGCCTGTGAATGAGCAGTTCTTC	CASSVVPGGPVNEQFF
TRBV6-1	TRBD1	TRBJ1-2	NA	TGTGCCAGCAGTGAACCCGGGACAGCTTATGGCTACACCTTC	CASSEPGTAYGYTF
TRBV5-1	TRBD2	TRBJ2-5	once	TGCGCCAGCAGCCCCGGGACTAGACAAGAGACCCAGTACTTC	CASSPGTRQETQYF
TRBV5-1	TRBD1	TRBJ2-2	few	TGCGCCAGCAGCCGGACAGGGAGCAACACCGGGGAGCTGTTTTTT	CASSRTGSNTGELFF
TRBV6-5	TRBD2	TRBJ2-3	NA	TGTGCCACCGCCAAGCGGGGGACAGATACGCAGTATTTT	CATAKRGTDTQYF
TRBV11-2	NA	TRBJ2-5	NA	TGTGCCAGCAGCTTAGAAAGGGAGGAGACCCAGTACTTC	CASSLEREETQYF
TRBV4-2	TRBD2	TRBJ2-7	NA	TGTGCCAGCAGCCAAGATCTAGGGGATAGCGGGTTCTTCTACGAGCAGTACTTC	CASSQDLGDSGFFYEQYF
TRBV7-9	TRBD1	TRBJ2-7	few	TGTGCCAGCAGCTTAGTAGGGACAGGGCCCGAGCAGTACTTC	CASSLVGTGPEQYF
TRBV30	NA	TRBJ2-6	once	TGTGCCTGGAGTGCAGCGGGGGCCAACGTCCTGACTTTC	CAWSAAGANVLTF
TRBV20-1	NA	TRBJ2-1	NA	TGCAGTGCTAGAGACGCGGGGGAGCAGTTCTTC	CSARDAGEQFF
TRBV5-1	NA	TRBJ2-2	NA	TGCGCCAGCAGCTTGGTCGGCGGGAACACCGGGGAGCTGTTTTTT	CASSLVGGNTGELFF
TRBV4-1	TRBD1	TRBJ1-1	NA	TGCGCCAGCAGCCAAGAGACGTACAGGGGGAGATCCAAAGTCGAGGGTGAAGCTTTCTTT	CASSQETYRGRSKVEGEAFF
TRBV5-1	NA	TRBJ1-6	NA	TGCGCCAGCAGTGGAGGGGATGGCGGTTCACCCCTCCACTTT	CASSGGDGGSPLHF
TRBV30	NA	TRBJ1-6	NA	TGTGCCTGTGAGGCGGGGGGGGCGACCTCTTATAATTCACCCCTCCACTTT	CACEAGGATSYNSPLHF